Listed below are T cell receptor beta chains from one sample, sequenced in a study of CD8 T cells in Susac syndrome. Via MiXCR, TCRdb re-called the immunoSEQ multiplex PCR reads, giving one row per CDR3 protein. Among 130,000 to 150,000 distinct CDR3 sequences, approximately 94% were seen once, and the ten largest hold roughly 0.083%. The sample consisted of CD4+ T cells from PBMCs. The receptors derive from a human donor in good health. Each CDR3 is given with its conserved first and last residue. D genes are given only for firm matches. Not all rows give a size; the values are once, few, many and, for expanded clones, a class.

v_gene	abundance	j_gene	d_gene	CDR3nt	CDR3aa
TRBV7-2	NA	TRBJ2-1	NA	TGTGCCAGCAGCTTAGAAGGGTTGATGGGGCAGTTCTTC	CASSLEGLMGQFF
TRBV9	NA	TRBJ2-1	NA	TGTGCCAGCAGCTTACTACTAGAGCCCTCCCCCGAGCAGTTCTTC	CASSLLLEPSPEQFF
TRBV27	NA	TRBJ1-5	NA	TGTGCCAGCAGTTTTCTGGGGAGTAGCAATCAGCCCCAGCATTTT	CASSFLGSSNQPQHF
TRBV20-1	NA	TRBJ2-1	NA	TGCAGTGCTAGGACCCCGTGGAGCGGGTCCTACAATGAGCAGTTCTTC	CSARTPWSGSYNEQFF
TRBV12-3/TRBV12-4	few	TRBJ1-5	NA	TGTGCCAGCAGTTTATCCGGCACGAATCAGCCCCAGCATTTT	CASSLSGTNQPQHF
TRBV12-3/TRBV12-4	NA	TRBJ1-1	NA	TGTGCCAGCACGGGCAGGGCGGGCTTAACTGAAGCTTTCTTT	CASTGRAGLTEAFF
TRBV24-1	NA	TRBJ2-3	NA	TGTGCCACCAGTGATGGAGACAGGTCCCTCTCAGATACGCAGTATTTT	CATSDGDRSLSDTQYF
TRBV12-3/TRBV12-4	NA	TRBJ1-4	NA	TGTGCCAGCAGTCCCCGAACTAGGGCTGGGGCCATAGATGAAAAACTGTTTTTT	CASSPRTRAGAIDEKLFF
TRBV7-2	few	TRBJ2-3	NA	TGTGCCAGCAGGCGCGGCACAGATACGCAGTATTTT	CASRRGTDTQYF
TRBV7-2	NA	TRBJ2-7	TRBD1	TGTGCCAGCAGCTTCCAGGGGGCGCGTAACGAGCAGTACTTC	CASSFQGARNEQYF
TRBV6-1	NA	TRBJ2-3	NA	TGTGCCGGGGGCCAGGGAAGCACAGATACGCAGTATTTT	CAGGQGSTDTQYF
TRBV4-2	NA	TRBJ2-5	TRBD1	TGTGCCAGCAGCCAAGATGAGGACAGGAAAGAGACCCAGTACTTC	CASSQDEDRKETQYF
TRBV24-1	NA	TRBJ2-3	TRBD2	TGTGCCACCAGTGGGCGGGGACTAGCGGTTTCACAGACCCCCGGGGAGTATTTT	CATSGRGLAVSQTPGEYF
TRBV12-3/TRBV12-4	NA	TRBJ2-1	TRBD2	TGTGCCAGCAGGGGGGGACTAGCCTCCTACAATGAGCAGTTCTTC	CASRGGLASYNEQFF
TRBV2	once	TRBJ1-2	TRBD1	TGTGCCATTACGACGGACAGGGCAGGCTATGGCTACACCTTC	CAITTDRAGYGYTF
TRBV7-2	few	TRBJ2-2	NA	TGTGCCAGCAGCTTAATCAGGAAAACCGGGGAGCTGTTTTTT	CASSLIRKTGELFF
TRBV6-5	once	TRBJ2-3	NA	TGTGCCAGCAATAATGGCTTGGGGACGCAGTATTTT	CASNNGLGTQYF
TRBV5-4	NA	TRBJ2-7	TRBD1	TGTGCCAGCAGCTGGGGACAGGTGCCCTACGAGCAGTACTTC	CASSWGQVPYEQYF
TRBV19	NA	TRBJ2-5	TRBD2	TGTGCCAGTAGTCGCGGGACTAGCGGTTACCAAGAGACCCAGTACTTC	CASSRGTSGYQETQYF
TRBV7-9	NA	TRBJ1-1	TRBD1	TGTGCCAGCAGCTCGCCGGGACAGCCAAACACTGAAGCTTTCTTT	CASSSPGQPNTEAFF
TRBV10-3	once	TRBJ2-7	TRBD1	TGTGCCATCAGACAGGGGGCTCACGAGCAGTACTTC	CAIRQGAHEQYF
TRBV7-6	NA	TRBJ2-1	NA	TGTGCCAGCAGCTTAGAGAGCAGGGCAGTCTACAATGAGCAGTTCTTC	CASSLESRAVYNEQFF
TRBV7-8	NA	TRBJ2-1	NA	TGTGCCAGCAGCTTCGTACCACAGAAGAGCTCCTACAATGAGCAGTTCTTC	CASSFVPQKSSYNEQFF
TRBV20-1	NA	TRBJ2-7	TRBD2	TGCAGTGCTACTCTATTCCCTCGCGGGAGCTCCTACGAGCAGTACTTC	CSATLFPRGSSYEQYF
TRBV4-1	NA	TRBJ2-1	TRBD2	TGCGCCAGCAGCCCCCGCGGTAGGGCACTAGCGGGAGAAAGATTCTACAATGAGCAGTTCTTC	CASSPRGRALAGERFYNEQFF
TRBV7-2	NA	TRBJ1-5	NA	TGTGCCAGCAGCGTCAGGGGACAACAGCCCCAGCATTTT	CASSVRGQQPQHF
TRBV19	NA	TRBJ2-4	TRBD1	TGTGCCAGTAGGCGACAGGGAGCCAAAAACATTCAGTACTTC	CASRRQGAKNIQYF
TRBV19	NA	TRBJ1-1	NA	TGTGCCAGTAGTGCTTGGACGGGAAAAGCTGAAGCTTTCTTT	CASSAWTGKAEAFF
TRBV23-1	NA	TRBJ2-1	TRBD2	TGCGCCGATAAGGGGGTTTTAGCGGGAGCAACCTACAATGAGCAGTTCTTC	CADKGVLAGATYNEQFF
TRBV5-6	NA	TRBJ2-2	TRBD1	TGTGCCAGCAGCCGGGACAGGCTCTACACCGGGGAGCTGTTTTTT	CASSRDRLYTGELFF
TRBV27	NA	TRBJ2-5	TRBD2	TGTGCCAGCAGACTAGCGGGAGGGGAGACCCAGTACTTC	CASRLAGGETQYF
TRBV29-1	once	TRBJ2-7	NA	TGCAGCGTTGAAGAATCTTCCTACGAGCAGTACTTC	CSVEESSYEQYF
TRBV27	NA	TRBJ2-5	TRBD1	TGTGCCAGCAGTTTAGGACAGGAGCTGTCGGAGACCCAGTACTTC	CASSLGQELSETQYF
TRBV25-1	NA	TRBJ2-7	TRBD2	TGTGCCAGCAGTGAATGGACTAGCGGGAGCTACGAGCAGTACTTC	CASSEWTSGSYEQYF
TRBV12-3/TRBV12-4	few	TRBJ2-7	NA	TGTGCCAGTATGCGGGCCTCACTCTCCTACGAGCAGTACTTC	CASMRASLSYEQYF
TRBV20-1	NA	TRBJ2-5	NA	TGCAGTGCTAGAGATGGGGCTAGACTAGTGCTAATTCAAGAGACCCAGTACTTC	CSARDGARLVLIQETQYF
TRBV28	NA	TRBJ2-7	NA	TGTGCCAGCAGTTTACCCCCGCCTCAGGGGGAGCAGTACTTC	CASSLPPPQGEQYF
TRBV28	NA	TRBJ2-7	NA	TGTGCCACCCACCGGGACACCGCCTCCTACGAGCAGTACTTC	CATHRDTASYEQYF
TRBV4-1	NA	TRBJ2-7	TRBD1	TGCGCCAGCAGCCGTACGACAGGGGGACCCTACGAGCAGTACTTC	CASSRTTGGPYEQYF
TRBV27	NA	TRBJ2-7	TRBD1	TGTGCCAGCAGTTCCCCGGGACAGGGTTACTCCTACGAGCAGTACTTC	CASSSPGQGYSYEQYF
TRBV24-1	NA	TRBJ1-5	TRBD1	TGTGCCACCAGTTTGGCAGGGGGTCGGCCCCAGCATTTT	CATSLAGGRPQHF
TRBV25-1	NA	TRBJ2-5	NA	TGTGCCAGCAGTGATTTGGGGGCGGGTGGTCAAGAGACCCAGTACTTC	CASSDLGAGGQETQYF
TRBV7-2	NA	TRBJ2-3	TRBD1	TGTGCCAGCAGCTTAGGGACAGGGTGGGGAGATACGCAGTATTTT	CASSLGTGWGDTQYF
TRBV2	few	TRBJ1-5	TRBD1	TGTGCCAGCAGAATAGACAGGGGGCCGGGTCAGCCCCAGCATTTT	CASRIDRGPGQPQHF
TRBV18	NA	TRBJ2-7	NA	TGTGCCAGCTCACCATACTCGGCAGCCTCCTACGAGCAGTACTTC	CASSPYSAASYEQYF
TRBV2	NA	TRBJ2-5	TRBD1	TGTGCCAGCAGTACTCAGACAGGGGGCGCAGAGACCCAGTACTTC	CASSTQTGGAETQYF
TRBV10-3	NA	TRBJ1-5	NA	TGTGCCATCAGTGAGTCGCCCGGGGCGACGAGCAATCAGCCCCAGCATTTT	CAISESPGATSNQPQHF
TRBV4-1	NA	TRBJ1-1	NA	TGCGCCAGCAGCCAAGTGCCGGGGCTGAACACTGAAGCTTTCTTT	CASSQVPGLNTEAFF
TRBV20-1	NA	TRBJ2-7	TRBD2	TGCAGTGCTAGTATCCGGGAGGTTCACGAGCAGTACTTC	CSASIREVHEQYF
TRBV28	NA	TRBJ2-6	TRBD1	TGTGCCAGCAGTTCAGGGACAGGGGAGATCTCTGGGGCCAACGTCCTGACTTTC	CASSSGTGEISGANVLTF
TRBV6-5	NA	TRBJ2-5	TRBD1	TGTGCCAGCAGTTACTCGGTTCTCGACAGGGTTCGCGAGACCCAGTACTTC	CASSYSVLDRVRETQYF
TRBV6-6	NA	TRBJ2-1	NA	TGTGCCAGCAGTCAACCCGCAGGGGGAGGGAACAATGAGCAGTTCTTC	CASSQPAGGGNNEQFF
TRBV14	once	TRBJ1-2	NA	TGTGCCAGCAGCCAAGCAGCCCTGAACAACTATGGCTACACCTTC	CASSQAALNNYGYTF
TRBV3-1	NA	TRBJ1-2	NA	TGTGCCAGCAGCCACTTACAGTCTGGCTACACCTTC	CASSHLQSGYTF
TRBV5-1	NA	TRBJ1-5	NA	TGCGCCAGCAGCTTGGCAGGGTGGGGCGATCAGCCCCAGCATTTT	CASSLAGWGDQPQHF
TRBV29-1	NA	TRBJ1-1	TRBD1	TGCAGCGTTGAAGATAAGGGGGCGAACACTGAAGCTTTCTTT	CSVEDKGANTEAFF
TRBV3-1	NA	TRBJ1-5	NA	TGTGCCAGCAGCCAAGAAAGGCGAGGCCCCCAGCATTTT	CASSQERRGPQHF
TRBV4-1	NA	TRBJ1-5	NA	TGCGCCAGCAGCCAAGCCAGTACAGGGCGCAATCAGCCCCAGCATTTT	CASSQASTGRNQPQHF